The clone carrying this T cell receptor (beta chain) has a count of ten or more. Its antigen is still unknown. This specimen comes from a study of response to subunit inactivated influenza vaccine. The study's findings and limits: That few new T cells are recruited by each seasonal influenza vaccination was the authors' suggestion.

Each CDR3 protein is one row after TCRdb ran MiXCR on the RT-PCR reads. Here the sample spans 710,000 or so distinct CDR3 sequences, approximately 14% being singletons. V lost 5 bases and J lost 8; bases outside the gene matches: 12. The CDR3 is 15 residues long. The source material was PBMCs from blood, sampled 11 to 12 days after vaccination. This clonotype was obtained from a man aged 50 to 60 who received an inactivated influenza vaccine. The chain recombines TRBV12-3 or TRBV12-4 with TRBJ1-2; TRBD1 agrees at 9 bases. Here the CDR3 reads CASSPTGQGAPGYTF. CDR3 DNA: TGTGCCAGCAGTCCGACGGGACAGGGAGCTCCCGGCTACACCTTC.